The entry that follows covers one TCR beta chain sequence. The sample comes from a study of cytomegalovirus exposure and HLA in healthy donors. The PCR used 60 Vbeta and 13 Jbeta primers. Profiled with immunoSEQ multiplex PCR; TCRdb holds only in-frame clones, not every one. This specimen shows 55,000 or so clones; the ten leading clones hold about 11%. The V end lost 5 bases, the J end lost 3 bases, and 13 bases lay between the germline ends. In germline, CDR1 is SEHNR, CDR2 FQNEAQ (reference sequence). This CDR3 is built from 14 residues. The sample taken for sequencing was PBMCs. The chain employs TRBV7-9 and TRBJ2-5, with TRBD2 as a possible D gene (5 bases). This clonotype originated in a woman aged 45-60 years in good health and CMV-seropositive. The chain's CDR3 is CASSPLDGKETQYF. The CDR3 nucleotides read TGTGCCAGCAGCCCGTTAGACGGGAAAGAGACCCAGTACTTC.